This T cell receptor (beta chain) was sequenced in a study of type 1 regulatory T cells. Findings and caveats of the study: Type 1 regulatory T cells had a more restricted TCR repertoire than non-type 1 regulatory T cells.

As regards this clonotype: Its matching antigen is unknown.

TCRdb recomputed calls from the reads with MiXCR, one row per CDR3 protein. The sample yields about 42,000 distinct CDR3 sequences, 12% seen once. In germline, CDR1 is MNHNS, CDR2 SASEGT. This CDR3 is 15 amino acids long. V dropped 7 bases and J dropped 4; count of bases not matched to a gene: 9. What was sequenced was cultured non-Tr1 T cells, either the whole culture or a sorted T cell fraction (not recorded which). The chain joins TRBV6-1 to TRBJ2-3, with 9 bases lining up with TRBD2. The origin of this receptor is a human donor in good health. This chain's CDR3 is CASKTLGLAPDTQYF. CDR3 nucleotides: TGTGCCAGCAAGACACTGGGACTAGCCCCAGATACGCAGTATTTT.